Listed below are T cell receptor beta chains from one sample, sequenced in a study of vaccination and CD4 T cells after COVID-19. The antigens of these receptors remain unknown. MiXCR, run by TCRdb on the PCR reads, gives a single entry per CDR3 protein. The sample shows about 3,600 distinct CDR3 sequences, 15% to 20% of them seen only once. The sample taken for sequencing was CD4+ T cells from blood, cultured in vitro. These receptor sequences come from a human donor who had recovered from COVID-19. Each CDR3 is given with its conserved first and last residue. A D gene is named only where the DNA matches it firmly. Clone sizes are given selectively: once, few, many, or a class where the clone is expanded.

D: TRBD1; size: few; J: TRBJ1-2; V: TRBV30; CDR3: CAWSTPGTARSGYTF; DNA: TGTGCCTGGAGTACCCCCGGGACAGCGAGGTCTGGCTACACCTTC
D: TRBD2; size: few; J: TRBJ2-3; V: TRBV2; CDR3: CASSEGGGLADTQYF; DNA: TGTGCCAGCAGTGAGGGCGGGGGGCTCGCGGATACGCAGTATTTT
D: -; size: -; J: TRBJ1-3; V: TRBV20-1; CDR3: CSALGGPHSGNTIYF; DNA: TGCAGTGCCCTCGGTGGCCCGCACAGCGGAAACACCATATATTTT
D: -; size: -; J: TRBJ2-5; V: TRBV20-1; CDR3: CSALGPYQETQYF; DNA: TGCAGTGCTCTGGGACCCTACCAAGAGACCCAGTACTTC
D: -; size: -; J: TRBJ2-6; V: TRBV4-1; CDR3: CASSHVVGSGANVLTF; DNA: TGCGCCAGCAGCCACGTTGTGGGGTCCGGGGCCAACGTCCTGACTTTC
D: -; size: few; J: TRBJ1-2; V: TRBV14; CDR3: CASSLWGTPTNYGYTF; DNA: TGTGCCAGCAGCCTTTGGGGGACACCAACTAACTATGGCTACACCTTC
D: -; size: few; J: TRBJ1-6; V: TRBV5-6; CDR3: CASSLGTAGVPLHF; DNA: TGTGCCAGCAGCCTGGGGACGGCGGGGGTACCCCTCCACTTT
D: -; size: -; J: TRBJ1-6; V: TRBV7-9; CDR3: CASSIGDSPLHF; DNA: TGTGCCAGCAGTATTGGGGACTCACCCCTCCACTTT
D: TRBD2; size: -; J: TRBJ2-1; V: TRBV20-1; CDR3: CSTDNRRGAWGEQFF; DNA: TGCAGTACTGACAACCGGCGGGGGGCCTGGGGTGAGCAGTTCTTC
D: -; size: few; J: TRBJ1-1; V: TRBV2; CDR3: CASRSGSMNTEAFF; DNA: TGTGCCAGTCGGTCGGGGTCTATGAACACTGAAGCTTTCTTT
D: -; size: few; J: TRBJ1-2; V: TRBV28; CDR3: CASSLPQDYGYTF; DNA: TGTGCCAGCAGTTTGCCCCAGGACTATGGCTACACCTTC
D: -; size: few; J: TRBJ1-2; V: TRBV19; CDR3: CASSMLVGYGYTF; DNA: TGTGCCAGTAGTATGCTGGTCGGCTATGGCTACACCTTC
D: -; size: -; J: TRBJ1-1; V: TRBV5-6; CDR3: CASSLRNRARGTEAFF; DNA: TGTGCCAGCAGCCTTAGGAACAGGGCCCGGGGGACTGAAGCTTTCTTT
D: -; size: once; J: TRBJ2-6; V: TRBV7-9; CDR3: CASSQDGSLTGANVLTF; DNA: TGTGCCAGCAGCCAAGATGGGAGTCTCACTGGGGCCAACGTCCTGACTTTC
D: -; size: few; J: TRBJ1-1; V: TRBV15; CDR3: CATRLEVNTEAFF; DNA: TGTGCCACCAGGCTGGAAGTGAACACTGAAGCTTTCTTT
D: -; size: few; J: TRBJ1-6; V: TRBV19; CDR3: CASSISWASTNSPLHF; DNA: TGTGCCAGTAGTATTTCTTGGGCTTCTACAAATTCACCCCTCCACTTT
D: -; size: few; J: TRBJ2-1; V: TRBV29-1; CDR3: CSVGRQVSYNEQFF; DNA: TGCAGCGTTGGGAGGCAGGTCTCCTACAATGAGCAGTTCTTC
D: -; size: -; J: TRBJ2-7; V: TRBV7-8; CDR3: CASSFLDGYEQYF; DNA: TGTGCCAGCAGCTTTCTAGACGGCTACGAGCAGTACTTC
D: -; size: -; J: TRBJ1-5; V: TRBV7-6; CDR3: CASQGGSNQPQHF; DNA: TGTGCCAGCCAGGGAGGGTCCAATCAGCCCCAGCATTTT
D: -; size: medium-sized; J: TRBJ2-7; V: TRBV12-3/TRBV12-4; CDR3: CASSAGRVYEQYF; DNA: TGTGCCAGCAGTGCGGGACGGGTCTACGAGCAGTACTTC
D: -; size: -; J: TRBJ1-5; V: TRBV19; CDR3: CAARGVLGNQPQHF; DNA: TGTGCCGCCCGAGGGGTCCTAGGCAATCAGCCCCAGCATTTT
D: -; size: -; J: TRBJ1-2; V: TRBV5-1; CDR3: CASSLALTATTDYGYTF; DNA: TGCGCCAGCAGCTTGGCACTCACAGCCACTACTGACTATGGCTACACCTTC
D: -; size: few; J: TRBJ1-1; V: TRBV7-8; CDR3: CASSLEGGGTEAFF; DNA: TGTGCCAGCAGCTTAGAAGGGGGAGGGACTGAAGCTTTCTTT
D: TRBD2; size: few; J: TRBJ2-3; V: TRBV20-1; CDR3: CSASGGADTQYF; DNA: TGCAGTGCTAGCGGGGGGGCAGATACGCAGTATTTT
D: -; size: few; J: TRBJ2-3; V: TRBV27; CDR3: CASSRSRGLSTDTQYF; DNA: TGTGCCAGCTCCCGGTCTCGCGGGCTCAGCACAGATACGCAGTATTTT
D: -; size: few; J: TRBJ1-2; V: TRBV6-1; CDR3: CASSRQAIYGYTF; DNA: TGTGCCAGCAGCCGACAGGCGATCTATGGCTACACCTTC
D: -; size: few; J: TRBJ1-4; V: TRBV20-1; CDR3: CSARAVNQGVTGLFF; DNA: TGCAGTGCTAGAGCAGTCAACCAAGGGGTAACGGGACTGTTTTTT
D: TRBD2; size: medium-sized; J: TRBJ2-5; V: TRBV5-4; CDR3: CASSRGLQETQYF; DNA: TGTGCCAGCAGCCGGGGACTACAAGAGACCCAGTACTTC
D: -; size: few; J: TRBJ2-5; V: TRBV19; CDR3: CASTSQGGAGTQYF; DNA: TGTGCCAGTACCTCACAAGGAGGGGCCGGGACCCAGTACTTC
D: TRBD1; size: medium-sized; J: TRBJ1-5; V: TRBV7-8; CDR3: CASSLAPGGKNQPQHF; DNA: TGTGCCAGCAGCTTAGCGCCAGGGGGCAAGAATCAGCCCCAGCATTTT
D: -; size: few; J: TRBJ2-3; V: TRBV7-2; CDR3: CASSPDRSTDTQYF; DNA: TGTGCCAGCAGCCCCGACAGAAGCACAGATACGCAGTATTTT
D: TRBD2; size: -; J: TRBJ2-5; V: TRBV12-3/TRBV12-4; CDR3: CASSPGGAQYF; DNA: TGTGCCAGCAGTCCGGGGGGGGCCCAGTACTTC
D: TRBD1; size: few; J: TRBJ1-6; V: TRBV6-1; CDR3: CASAGQGVYSPLHF; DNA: TGTGCCAGCGCCGGACAGGGGGTTTATTCACCCCTCCACTTT
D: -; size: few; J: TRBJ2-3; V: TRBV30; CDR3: CAWSASPDTQYF; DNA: TGTGCCTGGAGTGCCTCCCCAGATACGCAGTATTTT
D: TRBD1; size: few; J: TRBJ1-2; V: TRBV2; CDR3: CASMTNRGGYGYTF; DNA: TGTGCCAGCATGACGAACAGGGGAGGCTATGGCTACACCTTC
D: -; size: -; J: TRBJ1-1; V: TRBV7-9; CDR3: CASSVEGGTEAFF; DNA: TGTGCCAGCAGCGTCGAAGGTGGGACTGAAGCTTTCTTT
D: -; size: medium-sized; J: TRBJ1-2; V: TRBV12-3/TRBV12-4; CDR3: CASSLDGVGGYTF; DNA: TGTGCCAGCAGTTTAGATGGGGTCGGAGGCTACACCTTC
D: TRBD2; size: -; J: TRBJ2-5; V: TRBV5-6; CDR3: CASSLLFQRGLGASETQYF; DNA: TGTGCCAGCAGCTTGCTGTTCCAGCGGGGGCTGGGGGCCTCAGAGACCCAGTACTTC
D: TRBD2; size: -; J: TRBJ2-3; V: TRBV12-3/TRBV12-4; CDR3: CASSLQGLAGARRLTQYF; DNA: TGTGCCAGCAGTTTACAGGGGCTAGCGGGGGCCCGGCGGCTTACGCAGTATTTT
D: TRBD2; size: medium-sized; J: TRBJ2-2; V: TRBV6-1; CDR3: CASSELGGIRELFF; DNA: TGTGCCAGCAGTGAACTCGGGGGGATACGGGAGCTGTTTTTT
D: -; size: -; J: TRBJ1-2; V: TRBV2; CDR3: CASSDPTTSGYTF; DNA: TGTGCCAGCAGTGACCCGACTACAAGCGGCTACACCTTC
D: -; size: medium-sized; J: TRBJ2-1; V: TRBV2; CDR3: CASRARSYNEQFF; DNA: TGTGCCAGCAGGGCGAGGTCCTACAATGAGCAGTTCTTC
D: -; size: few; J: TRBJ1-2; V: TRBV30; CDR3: CAWSSSIHYGYTF; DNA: TGTGCCTGGAGTTCGTCGATCCACTATGGCTACACCTTC
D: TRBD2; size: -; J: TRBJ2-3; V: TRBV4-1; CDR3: CASSQDLAGGADTQYF; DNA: TGCGCCAGCAGCCAAGATCTAGCGGGGGGGGCAGATACGCAGTATTTT
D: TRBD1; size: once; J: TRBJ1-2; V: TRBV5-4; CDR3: CASSPGTGGTYGYTF; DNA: TGTGCCAGCAGCCCGGGGACAGGGGGGACCTATGGCTACACCTTC